This T cell receptor (beta chain) was captured in a study of OX40 agonist ivuxolimab in advanced cancers. At the level of the study: Treatment of patients was with ivuxolimab, an agonistic anti-OX40 (CD134) antibody.

Assay: immunoSEQ multiplex PCR; the TCRdb copy retains only in-frame clones and omits some. The data show roughly 77,000 clones, roughly 90% seen once. Germline CDR1 SGHRS, CDR2 YFSETQ. V lost 0 bases and J lost 0, with 13 bases in between. CDR3 length equals 16 residues. This TCR derives from an adult with an advanced solid tumor such as melanoma, head and neck, liver or kidney cancer. The input for sequencing was CD4+ or CD8+ T cells sorted from blood, taken in a trial of the OX40 agonist ivuxolimab. V and J are TRBV5-1 and TRBJ2-7, with D hard to call. This CDR3 reads CASSLAPPSSSYEQYF. CDR3 sequence (DNA): TGCGCCAGCAGCTTGGCTCCACCTTCGTCCTCCTACGAGCAGTACTTC.